Listed below are T cell receptor beta chains from one sample, sequenced in a study of blood T cell repertoires in COVID-19. This table comes from immunoSEQ multiplex PCR, and its TCRdb copy is limited to in-frame clones, with some not included. The data contain about 200,000 clones, about 88% of them singletons. Source material: peripheral blood. Every receptor here comes from a man aged 18-30 years with active or convalescent COVID-19. The CDR3 runs from the conserved cysteine through the conserved F or W. The D gene is left open where the match is weak. Rows give clone size only sometimes, using once, few, many, or a class for an expanded clone.

clone size,V gene,D gene,J gene,CDR3 protein,CDR3 DNA
.,TRBV10-1,.,TRBJ1-1,CASSDSGVNTEAFF,TGCGCCAGCAGTGACTCCGGGGTCAACACTGAAGCTTTCTTT
.,TRBV11-2,TRBD2,TRBJ2-1,CASSLTSGAMDEQFF,TGTGCCAGCAGCCTCACTAGCGGAGCGATGGATGAGCAGTTCTTC
.,TRBV6-2/TRBV6-3,.,TRBJ1-1,CASSQTVYSDTEAFF,TGTGCCAGCAGTCAGACAGTTTACAGCGACACTGAAGCTTTCTTT
.,TRBV19,.,TRBJ2-6,CASRPPVRSSGANVPTF,TGTGCCAGTAGGCCTCCGGTCAGGAGCTCTGGGGCCAACGTCCCGACTTTC
.,TRBV2,TRBD1,TRBJ1-4,CASSEGDRVTVKLFF,TGTGCCAGCAGTGAAGGCGACAGGGTAACTGTCAAACTGTTTTTT
.,TRBV6-5,.,TRBJ2-5,CASSYSRGETQYF,TGTGCCAGCAGTTACTCGAGGGGGGAGACCCAGTACTTC
once,TRBV5-4,TRBD1,TRBJ2-1,CATQSGTGVGNEQFF,TGTGCCACTCAATCCGGGACAGGGGTCGGAAATGAGCAGTTCTTC
.,TRBV1,.,TRBJ2-1,CTSRDIRKLRGDEQFF,TGCACCAGCAGGGACATCCGTAAGTTGCGGGGCGATGAGCAGTTCTTC
.,TRBV11-3,.,TRBJ1-1,CASSRNRAAEAFF,TGTGCCAGCAGCAGAAACAGGGCTGCTGAAGCTTTCTTT
.,TRBV6-2/TRBV6-3,.,TRBJ2-3,CASSYLLGGIPLDTQYF,TGTGCCAGCAGTTATTTGTTGGGCGGGATCCCCCTAGATACGCAGTATTTT
.,TRBV7-2,TRBD2,TRBJ2-1,CASSRGLAGGRRNEQFF,TGTGCCAGCAGCCGTGGACTAGCGGGGGGCCGACGGAATGAGCAGTTCTTC
few,TRBV5-6,TRBD1,TRBJ2-1,CASSYPGTGSDEQFF,TGTGCCAGCAGCTACCCCGGGACAGGGTCCGATGAGCAGTTCTTC
.,TRBV7-9,TRBD2,TRBJ2-3,CASSSLLDWPGGTDTQYF,TGTGCCAGCAGCTCCCTCCTTGACTGGCCGGGGGGGACAGATACGCAGTATTTT
.,TRBV9,TRBD1,TRBJ1-2,CASSPSTGAYGYTF,TGTGCCAGCAGCCCTTCGACAGGGGCATATGGCTACACCTTC
.,TRBV2,TRBD2,TRBJ2-5,CASSQVGGGSGETQYF,TGTGCCAGCAGCCAGGTGGGCGGGGGGTCTGGGGAGACCCAGTACTTC
.,TRBV4-1,TRBD1,TRBJ1-5,CASSHEGQGANQPQHF,TGCGCCAGCAGCCATGAAGGACAGGGGGCTAATCAGCCCCAGCATTTT
.,TRBV2,TRBD2,TRBJ2-3,CASQTTSRWDTQYF,TGTGCCAGCCAAACGACTAGCCGGTGGGATACGCAGTATTTT
.,TRBV5-8,TRBD1,TRBJ2-7,CASSQDRVSPYEQYF,TGTGCCAGCAGCCAAGACAGGGTCAGCCCCTACGAGCAGTACTTC
.,TRBV27,TRBD1,TRBJ2-1,CASSPPRTGLSYRSSYNEQFF,TGTGCCAGCAGTCCTCCCCGGACAGGTCTTTCCTACAGGAGCTCCTACAATGAGCAGTTCTTC
.,TRBV7-2,.,TRBJ1-3,CASSLARLSGNTIYF,TGTGCCAGCAGCTTAGCCAGGCTCTCTGGAAACACCATATATTTT
.,TRBV7-9,TRBD1,TRBJ2-7,CASSSPGQSYEQYF,TGTGCCAGCAGTTCACCGGGACAGAGCTACGAGCAGTACTTC
.,TRBV7-8,TRBD1,TRBJ1-1,CASSARGTGGGMNTEAFF,TGTGCCAGCAGCGCGAGGGGGACAGGGGGCGGAATGAACACTGAAGCTTTCTTT
.,TRBV7-8,TRBD1,TRBJ2-1,CASSLVGRGTRTYNEQFF,TGTGCCAGCAGCTTAGTAGGCAGGGGGACCCGTACCTACAATGAGCAGTTCTTC
.,TRBV5-8,.,TRBJ1-1,CASSVDRMNTEAFF,TGTGCCAGCAGCGTGGACAGAATGAACACTGAAGCTTTCTTT
.,TRBV5-4,.,TRBJ1-2,CASSFGGEGGYTF,TGTGCCAGCAGCTTTGGCGGGGAAGGTGGCTACACCTTC
.,TRBV18,TRBD1,TRBJ1-1,CASSPRIGTGGWGTEAFF,TGTGCCAGCTCACCACGCATCGGGACAGGGGGCTGGGGCACTGAAGCTTTCTTT
.,TRBV6-5,.,TRBJ1-2,CASSRGTSYGYTF,TGTGCCAGCAGTCGGGGAACATCCTATGGCTACACCTTC
.,TRBV19,TRBD1,TRBJ2-3,CASTAHRTGVATDTQYF,TGTGCCAGTACCGCACACCGGACAGGGGTAGCGACAGATACGCAGTATTTT
.,TRBV5-1,TRBD1,TRBJ1-3,CASSLGQGWNSGNTIYF,TGCGCCAGCAGCTTAGGACAGGGATGGAACTCTGGAAACACCATATATTTT
.,TRBV29-1,.,TRBJ2-2,CSVRAVGELFF,TGCAGCGTCAGGGCGGTCGGGGAGCTGTTTTTT
.,TRBV29-1,.,TRBJ2-7,CGVEAGRVGEQYF,TGCGGCGTTGAAGCGGGCAGGGTTGGCGAGCAGTACTTC
.,TRBV2,.,TRBJ2-2,CASSVSRAIGELFF,TGTGCCAGCAGTGTGTCCAGGGCCATCGGGGAGCTGTTTTTT
few,TRBV7-9,.,TRBJ1-1,CASSVGGVGGTEAFF,TGTGCCAGCAGTGTTGGGGGCGTTGGTGGCACTGAAGCTTTCTTT
.,TRBV19,.,TRBJ1-1,CASSIGGGREAFF,TGTGCCAGTAGTATAGGGGGGGGTCGAGAAGCTTTCTTT
.,TRBV11-2,TRBD1,TRBJ2-2,CASSIRGTGAGELFF,TGTGCCAGCAGCATTCGCGGGACAGGGGCAGGGGAGCTGTTTTTT
.,TRBV3-1/TRBV3-2,TRBD2,TRBJ2-3,CASSQAPTSGSKGADTQYF,TGTGCCAGCAGCCAAGCTCCGACTAGCGGTTCTAAAGGGGCAGATACGCAGTATTTT
.,TRBV2,.,TRBJ2-2,CASSVTGNTGELFF,TGTGCCAGCAGTGTAACCGGGAACACCGGGGAGCTGTTTTTT
once,TRBV4-3,TRBD1,TRBJ2-7,CASSQGIGQGYYEQYF,TGCGCCAGCAGCCAAGGCATCGGACAGGGGTACTACGAGCAGTACTTC
.,TRBV27,.,TRBJ2-2,CASSLLATYTGELFF,TGTGCCAGCAGTCTACTAGCTACATACACCGGGGAGCTGTTTTTT
.,TRBV7-9,TRBD2,TRBJ2-3,CASSLALSREAQYF,TGTGCCAGCAGCTTAGCATTGTCGCGGGAGGCCCAGTATTTT
.,TRBV6-2/TRBV6-3,TRBD1,TRBJ2-5,CASSRTGETQYF,TGTGCCAGCAGCCGGACAGGGGAGACCCAGTACTTC
.,TRBV10-3,TRBD2,TRBJ2-1,CAISRAGTNEQFF,TGTGCCATCAGTAGAGCGGGGACCAATGAGCAGTTCTTC
once,TRBV2,.,TRBJ1-2,CASSEDRTLGYTF,TGTGCCAGCAGTGAAGACAGGACCCTAGGCTACACCTTC
.,TRBV5-4,TRBD1,TRBJ2-5,CASSPGQGFQETQYF,TGTGCCAGCAGCCCGGGACAGGGCTTTCAAGAGACCCAGTACTTC
.,TRBV7-3,TRBD2,TRBJ2-3,CASSFGGADTQYF,TGTGCCAGCAGCTTCGGGGGGGCAGATACGCAGTATTTT
.,TRBV7-8,.,TRBJ1-2,CASSLVQGLPYGYTF,TGTGCCAGCAGCTTAGTTCAGGGCCTCCCCTATGGCTACACCTTC